This entry lists 17 T cell receptor beta chains sequenced from one sample in a study of CD8 T cells in Susac syndrome (dated by TCRdb to about 2019). Library construction relied on the immunoSEQ multiplex PCR assay. RNA was extracted with the RNeasy kit and roughly 0.5 to 1 ug was reverse transcribed using random hexamers. TCRdb ran its own pipeline on the public reads, namely fastp trimming at Q25 and MiXCR clone calling, and kept in-frame beta chains. A single entry per CDR3 protein holds the most common genes and DNA from its merged rows. Present in this sample are roughly 200,000 distinct CDR3 sequences, roughly 94% of which were seen just once. The ten largest clones take up 0.07% to 0.095% of the sample. Sequences were obtained from CD4+ T cells from PBMCs. These receptors were taken from a human donor with multiple sclerosis.

The chain has TRBV7-3 and TRBJ2-3; no clear D. CDR3 length: 12 amino acids. Trimming cost V 4 bases and J 6 bases, with 8 bases left between them. Germline V gene lookup returns CDR1 SGHTA and CDR2 FQGTGA. The CDR3 region has the DNA TGTGCCAGCAGCTCCCCGTCTGATACGCAGTATTTT. It translates to CASSSPSDTQYF. The variable domain in full, with the rest retrieved from reference TRBV7-3 and TRBJ2-3, is GAGVSQTPSNKVTEKGKYVELRCDPISGHTALYWYRQSLGQGPEFLIYFQGTGAADDSGLPNDRFFAVRPEGSVSTLKIQRTERGDSAVYLCASSSPSDTQYFGPGTRLTVL.

This clonotype was found once. The rearrangement links TRBV29-1 to TRBJ2-7; D possibly corresponds to TRBD2 (5 bases). CDR1 is SQVTM and CDR2 is ANQGSEA in the germline V gene. The CDR3 loop spans 13 amino acids. V lost 3 bases, J lost 3 bases, and 12 bases lay in between. In nucleotides, the CDR3 is TGCAGCGTTGATGAGGGCCACCACTACGAGCAGTACTTC. Translation gives CSVDEGHHYEQYF.

This chain connects TRBV20-1 to TRBJ2-3; unclear D gene. This CDR3 has 12 amino acids. Germline assignment: CDR1 DFQATT and CDR2 SNEGSKA (reference sequence). Deletions cut 5 bases from V and 1 base from J, with 7 bases between. The CDR3 sequence: CSAPRGTDTQYF. As DNA, the CDR3 is TGCAGTGCTCCCCGCGGCACAGATACGCAGTATTTT.

This chain joins TRBV2 and TRBJ2-1; tentatively, D is TRBD1 (7 bases). The CDR3 contains 13 residues. CDR1 and CDR2 from the germline V gene are SNHLY and FYNNEI. Deletions cut 6 bases from V and 9 bases from J, with 15 bases between. The CDR3 region is CASRWAGGGEQFF. The CDR3 region has the DNA TGTGCCAGCAGGTGGGCAGGGGGAGGTGAGCAGTTCTTC.

This sequence joins TRBV5-4 and TRBJ1-1; TRBD1 agrees at 8 bases. CDR3 length: 13 amino acids. The J segment lost 4 bases and the V segment lost 4 bases, leaving 3 bases of the junction unmatched. From germline, CDR1 is SGHNT and CDR2 YYREEE (reference sequence). This CDR3 reads CASSLDRGTEAFF. Written as DNA, the CDR3 is TGTGCCAGCAGCCTCGACAGGGGCACTGAAGCTTTCTTT.

The chain carries TRBV20-1 and TRBJ2-7; 9 nucleotides agree with TRBD1. V gave up 6 bases and J gave up 6 bases; unmatched junction bases: 18. The germline gives CDR1 DFQATT, CDR2 SNEGSKA (reference sequence). The CDR3 runs 16 residues. DNA for the CDR3: TGCAGTGCCAAGGCGAGGCTGACAGGGGGATCGGGCGAGCAGTACTTC. Translating it yields CSAKARLTGGSGEQYF.

This chain connects TRBV5-1 to TRBJ2-5, with D possibly being TRBD1 or TRBD2 (5 bases each). The V gene lost 4 bases and the J gene lost 2 bases, with 12 bases spanning the gap. Germline V gene data show CDR1 as SGHRS and CDR2 as YFSETQ. The CDR3 totals 14 residues. CDR3 nucleotide sequence: TGCGCCAGCAGCCGGAGTGGGGGACAAGAGACCCAGTACTTC. As protein: CASSRSGGQETQYF.

This chain uses TRBV7-9 with TRBJ2-5; 8 bases align to TRBD2. The V gene end was trimmed by 8 bases and the J gene end by 3 bases; junction bases not matched to a gene: 14. The CDR3 consists of 16 residues. Germline CDR1 is SEHNR and CDR2 is FQNEAQ (reference sequence). The chain's CDR3 is CASGGGVAGTKETQYF. The CDR3 region has the DNA TGTGCCAGCGGAGGTGGGGTAGCGGGGACTAAAGAGACCCAGTACTTC.

Only a few counts were recorded for this clonotype. The J gene is TRBJ1-5, the V gene TRBV7-8; D is ambiguous. CDR1 and CDR2 from the germline V gene are SGHVS and FQNEAQ. The CDR3 is 13 amino acids. V lost 5 bases to trimming and J lost 7 bases, with 12 bases between them. CDR3 coding DNA: TGTGCCAGCAGCCCCCCTGAGGGCCAGCCCCAGCATTTT. Amino acids: CASSPPEGQPQHF.

The CDR3 sequence is CASSFRLGGRGRETQYF. CDR3 DNA: TGCGCCAGCAGCTTCCGGTTAGGAGGGAGAGGACGGGAGACCCAGTACTTC. The genes are TRBV5-1 and TRBJ2-5; possible D gene TRBD2, 6 bases. V lost 2 bases and J 5 bases, leaving 22 bases between the germline ends. Germline CDR1 is SGHRS and CDR2 is YFSETQ. The CDR3 has 17 amino acids.

The V and J genes are TRBV20-1 and TRBJ2-3; TRBD2 aligns across 7 bases. V lost 1 base to trimming and J lost 0 bases; unmatched junction nucleotides: 7. The CDR3 has 16 residues. Germline V gives CDR1 DFQATT, CDR2 SNEGSKA (reference sequence). The CDR3 sequence: CSARGGLVPSTDTQYF. In nucleotides, the CDR3 is TGCAGTGCTAGAGGAGGACTAGTACCTAGCACAGATACGCAGTATTTT.

The J gene is TRBJ1-5, the V gene TRBV7-2; no clear D. Germline V CDR1 and CDR2: SGHTA, FQGNSA. This CDR3 contains 12 residues. Trimming took 3 bases from V and 7 from J, leaving 7 bases between them. The CDR3 sequence is CASSLYDQPQHF. The CDR3 DNA reads TGTGCCAGCAGCTTGTACGACCAGCCCCAGCATTTT.

The sample holds a few counts of this clonotype. The rearrangement uses TRBV19 and TRBJ2-5; D possibly corresponds to TRBD2 (5 bases). Germline CDR1 LNHDA, CDR2 SQIVND (reference sequence). This CDR3 has 13 residues. Trimming left V 6 bases short and J 2 bases short, with 10 bases between. The CDR3 DNA sequence: TGTGCCAGTAGCCCGAGGGCACAAGAGACCCAGTACTTC. Protein product: CASSPRAQETQYF.

This chain joins TRBV5-1 and TRBJ2-2, with 7 bases lining up with TRBD2. With 3 bases clipped from V and 1 base from J, the junction kept 3 bases outside the gene matches. The germline CDR1 and CDR2 sequences are SGHRS and YFSETQ. This CDR3 has 15 amino acids. The CDR3 sequence is CASSSGGGNTGELFF. The CDR3 bases are TGCGCCAGCAGCTCCGGCGGGGGGAACACCGGGGAGCTGTTTTTT.

The chain combines TRBV9 with TRBJ2-5, with 9 bases that match TRBD2. Germline values: CDR1 SGDLS, CDR2 YYNGEE. V lost 0 bases, J lost 1 base, and 4 bases stayed unmatched. The CDR3 extends over 16 amino acids. The CDR3 region is CASSVGDSGGQETQYF. CDR3 DNA: TGTGCCAGCAGCGTAGGCGATAGCGGGGGCCAAGAGACCCAGTACTTC.

The chain employs TRBV29-1 and TRBJ2-5, with 7 nucleotides matching TRBD2. The germline CDR1 and CDR2 sequences are SQVTM and ANQGSEA. This CDR3 has 13 residues. V lost 4 bases, J lost 4 bases, and 6 bases stayed unmatched. Here the CDR3 DNA reads TGCAGCGTTGGGGGAGGGCGAGGAGAGACCCAGTACTTC. This encodes CSVGGGRGETQYF. The variable domain in full, with the rest retrieved from reference TRBV29-1 and TRBJ2-5, is SAVISQKPSRDICQRGTSLTIQCQVDSQVTMMFWYRQQPGQSLTLIATANQGSEATYESGFVIDKFPISRPNLTFSTLTVSNMSPEDSSIYLCSVGGGRGETQYFGPGTRLLVL.

The chain links TRBV30 to TRBJ2-5; TRBD2 matches 12 bases. Germline loops: CDR1 GTSNPN, CDR2 SVGIG (reference sequence). The CDR3 is 16 residues long. The V gene end was trimmed by 5 bases and the J gene end by 2 bases; junction bases not matched to a gene: 9. The CDR3 DNA follows: TGTGCCTGGGGACCTTTCGGACTAGCGGGGCAAGAGACCCAGTACTTC. Protein sequence: CAWGPFGLAGQETQYF. The whole variable domain, remainder taken from reference TRBV30 and TRBJ2-5, is SQTIHQWPATLVQPVGSPLSLECTVEGTSNPNLYWYRQAAGRGLQLLFYSVGIGQISSEVPQNLSASRPQDRQFILSSKKLLLSDSGFYLCAWGPFGLAGQETQYFGPGTRLLVL.